These 2 T cell receptor beta chains share one sample of origin, sequenced in a study of blood T cell repertoires in COVID-19. The data were produced by immunoSEQ multiplex PCR, yet TCRdb's version contains in-frame clones alone and is incomplete. The top ten clones hold 2% to 2.5% of a sample with hundreds of thousands of clones, around 90% of them seen once. What was sequenced was PBMCs or T cells enriched from blood (not recorded which). Source of these receptors: a woman aged 55 to 70 in a cohort exposed to, infected with or recovered from COVID-19 (not recorded which).

This rearrangement joins TRBV5-1 to TRBJ1-2; TRBD1 agrees at 7 bases. In germline, CDR1 is SGHRS, CDR2 YFSETQ. This CDR3 has 15 residues. Germline trimming cut 4 bases from V and 4 bases from J; bases unmatched to any gene: 10. CDR3 amino acids: CASSPRTGEVYGYTF. For the CDR3, the DNA is TGCGCCAGCAGCCCCCGGACAGGAGAAGTCTATGGCTACACCTTC.

The genes are TRBV2 and TRBJ2-1; D gene uncertain. This CDR3 is built from 15 residues. The germline V gene has CDR1 SNHLY and CDR2 FYNNEI. With 4 bases removed from V and 1 base from J, the gap between germline ends came to 11 bases. The CDR3 DNA sequence: TGTGCCAGCAGTGCCATGTCATTTTCCTACAATGAGCAGTTCTTC. Its translation is CASSAMSFSYNEQFF.